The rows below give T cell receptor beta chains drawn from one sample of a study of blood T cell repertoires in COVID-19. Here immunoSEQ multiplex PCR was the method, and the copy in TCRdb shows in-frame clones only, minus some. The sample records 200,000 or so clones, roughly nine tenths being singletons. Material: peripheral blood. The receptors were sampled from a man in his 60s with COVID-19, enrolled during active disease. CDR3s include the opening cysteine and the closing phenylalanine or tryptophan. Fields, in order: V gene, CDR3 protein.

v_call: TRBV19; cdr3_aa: CASSVLGGYEQYF
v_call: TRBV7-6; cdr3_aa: CASSLGLLIDETQYF
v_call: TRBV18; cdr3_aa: CASSPGQGRNTEAFF
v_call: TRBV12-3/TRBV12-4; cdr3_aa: CASSPMQDEKLFF
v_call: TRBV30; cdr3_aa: CAWSPGIEAFF
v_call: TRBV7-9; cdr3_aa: CASSSQGGTGGEKLFF
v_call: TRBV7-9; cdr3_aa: CASAIDIYGYTF
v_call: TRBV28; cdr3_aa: CASSFETGGDTGELFF
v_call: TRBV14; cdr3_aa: CASSQVSEPGLPEDNEQFF
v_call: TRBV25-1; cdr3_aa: CASALTGLTTGELFF
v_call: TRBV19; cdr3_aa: CASSITSTYGYTF
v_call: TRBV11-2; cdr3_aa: CASSRPLAGGPHEQFF
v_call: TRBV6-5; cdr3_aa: CASTRLAGVYEQYF
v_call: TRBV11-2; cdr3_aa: CASGRRDSSQETQYF
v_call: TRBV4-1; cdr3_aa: CASSQVLSGRGSSYEQYF
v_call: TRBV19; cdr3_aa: CASSQTSYATYNEQFF
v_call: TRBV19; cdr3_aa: CASSTGGTTNEKLFF
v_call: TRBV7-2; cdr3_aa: CASTTDRRGYTF
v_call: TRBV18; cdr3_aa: CASSPTRGISNQPQHF
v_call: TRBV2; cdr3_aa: CASSGIGGTGELFF
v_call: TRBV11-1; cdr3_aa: CASSGRTMNTEAFF
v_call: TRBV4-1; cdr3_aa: CASSQNAGQNYGYTF
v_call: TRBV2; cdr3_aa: CASSESGFSGNTIYF
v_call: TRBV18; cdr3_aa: CASSPDYRALEQFF
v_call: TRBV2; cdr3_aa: CASSASGTGVYEQYF
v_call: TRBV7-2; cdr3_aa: CASSYRRGSYNEQFF
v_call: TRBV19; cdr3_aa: CATREAYYGYTF
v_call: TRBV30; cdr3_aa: CAWGRGGTEAFF
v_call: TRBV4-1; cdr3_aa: CASSLHEGVGTGELFF
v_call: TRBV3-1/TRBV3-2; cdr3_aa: CASTRAGGLYEQFF
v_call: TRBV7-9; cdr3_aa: CASSPTGLGSGANVLTF
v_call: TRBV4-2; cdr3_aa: CASSRQRERPTGELFF
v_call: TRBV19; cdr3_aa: CASSVGLAGVSYEQYF
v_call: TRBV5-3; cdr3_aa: CARPRVHPGQRRPYSNQPQHF
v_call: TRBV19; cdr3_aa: CASSMNSNYGYTF
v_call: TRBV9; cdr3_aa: CASSVTGDYGYTF
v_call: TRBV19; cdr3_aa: CATQKGGNYGYTF
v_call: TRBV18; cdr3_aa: CASSPRKGEGTEAFF
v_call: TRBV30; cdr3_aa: CAWSPGGATYEQYF
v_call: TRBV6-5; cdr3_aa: CASSYSAGPAPYEQYF
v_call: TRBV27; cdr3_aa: CASSRDRSGGKYQETQYF